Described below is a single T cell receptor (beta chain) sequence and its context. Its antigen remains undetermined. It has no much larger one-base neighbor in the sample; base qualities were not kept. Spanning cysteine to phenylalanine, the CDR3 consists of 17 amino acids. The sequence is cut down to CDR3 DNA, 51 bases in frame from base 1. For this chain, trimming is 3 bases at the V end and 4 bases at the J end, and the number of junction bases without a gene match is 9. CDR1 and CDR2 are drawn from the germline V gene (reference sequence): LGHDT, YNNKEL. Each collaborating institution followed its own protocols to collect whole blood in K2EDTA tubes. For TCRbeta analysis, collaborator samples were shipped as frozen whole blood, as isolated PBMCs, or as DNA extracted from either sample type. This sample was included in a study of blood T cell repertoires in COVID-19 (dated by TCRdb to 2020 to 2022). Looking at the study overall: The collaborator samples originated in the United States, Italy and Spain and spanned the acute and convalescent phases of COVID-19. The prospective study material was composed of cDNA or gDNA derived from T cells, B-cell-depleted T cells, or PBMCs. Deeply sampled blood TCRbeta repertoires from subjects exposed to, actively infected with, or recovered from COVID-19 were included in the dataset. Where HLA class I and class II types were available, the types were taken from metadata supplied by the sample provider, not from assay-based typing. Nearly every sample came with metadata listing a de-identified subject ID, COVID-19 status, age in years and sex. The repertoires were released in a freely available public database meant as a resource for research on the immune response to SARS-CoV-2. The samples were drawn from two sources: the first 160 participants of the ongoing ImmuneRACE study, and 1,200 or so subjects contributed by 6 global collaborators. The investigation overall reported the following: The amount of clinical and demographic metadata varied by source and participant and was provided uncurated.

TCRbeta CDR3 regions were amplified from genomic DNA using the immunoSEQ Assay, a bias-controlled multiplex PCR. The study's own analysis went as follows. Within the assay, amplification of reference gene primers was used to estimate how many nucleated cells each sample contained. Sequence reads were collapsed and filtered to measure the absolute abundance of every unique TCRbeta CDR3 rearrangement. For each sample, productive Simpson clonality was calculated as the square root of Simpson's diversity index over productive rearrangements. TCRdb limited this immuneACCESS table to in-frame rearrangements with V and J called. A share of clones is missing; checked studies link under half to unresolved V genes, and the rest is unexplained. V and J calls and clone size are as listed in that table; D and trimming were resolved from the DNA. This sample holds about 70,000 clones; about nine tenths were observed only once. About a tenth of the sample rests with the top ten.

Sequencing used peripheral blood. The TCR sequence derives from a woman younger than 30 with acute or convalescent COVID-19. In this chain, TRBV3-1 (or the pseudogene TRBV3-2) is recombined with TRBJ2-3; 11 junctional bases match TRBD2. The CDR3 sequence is CASSQGIAGGIADTQYF. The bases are TGTGCCAGCAGCCAGGGGATAGCGGGAGGGATCGCAGATACGCAGTATTTT.